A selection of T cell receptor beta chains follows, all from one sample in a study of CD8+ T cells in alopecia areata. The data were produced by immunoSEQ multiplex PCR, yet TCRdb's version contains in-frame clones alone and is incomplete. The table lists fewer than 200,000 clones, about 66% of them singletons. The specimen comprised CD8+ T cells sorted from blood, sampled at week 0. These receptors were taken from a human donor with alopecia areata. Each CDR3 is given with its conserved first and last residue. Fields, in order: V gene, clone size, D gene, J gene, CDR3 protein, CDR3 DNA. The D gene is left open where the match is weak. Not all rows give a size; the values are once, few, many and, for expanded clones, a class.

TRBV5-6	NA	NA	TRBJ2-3	CASSLGRATDTQYF	TGTGCCAGCAGCTTGGGCAGGGCCACAGATACGCAGTATTTT
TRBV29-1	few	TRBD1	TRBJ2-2	CSVEEGRGLTGELFF	TGCAGCGTTGAGGAGGGCAGGGGGCTCACCGGGGAGCTGTTTTTT
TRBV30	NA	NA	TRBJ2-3	CACPDSTDTQYF	TGTGCCTGTCCGGACAGCACAGATACGCAGTATTTT
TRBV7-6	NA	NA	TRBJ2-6	CASSHGPYSGANVLTF	TGTGCCAGCAGCCATGGACCCTACTCTGGGGCCAACGTCCTGACTTTC
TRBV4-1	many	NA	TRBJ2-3	CASSLRHLDTQYF	TGCGCCAGCAGCCTTAGGCACCTGGATACGCAGTATTTT
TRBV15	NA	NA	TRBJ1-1	CATSTRLENTEAFF	TGTGCCACCAGCACCCGGTTGGAGAACACTGAAGCTTTCTTT
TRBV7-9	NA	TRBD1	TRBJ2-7	CASSLGQANEQYF	TGTGCCAGCAGCTTGGGACAGGCCAACGAGCAGTACTTC
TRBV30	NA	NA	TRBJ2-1	CAWSESYNEQFF	TGTGCCTGGAGTGAGTCCTACAATGAGCAGTTCTTC
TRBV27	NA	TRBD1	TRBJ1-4	CASSSIRQGANEKLFF	TGTGCCAGCAGTTCTATCCGACAGGGGGCAAATGAAAAACTGTTTTTT
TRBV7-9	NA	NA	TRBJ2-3	CASSLAKARSGTDTQYF	TGTGCCAGCAGCTTAGCGAAGGCCCGTTCGGGGACAGATACGCAGTATTTT
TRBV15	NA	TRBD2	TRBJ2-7	CATSGPGTSGVYEQYF	TGTGCCACCAGCGGACCCGGGACTAGCGGGGTCTACGAGCAGTACTTC
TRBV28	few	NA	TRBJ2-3	CASGRATDTQYF	TGTGCCAGCGGCAGGGCTACAGATACGCAGTATTTT
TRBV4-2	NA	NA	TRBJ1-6	CATAVSLNSPLHF	TGTGCCACGGCGGTGTCCCTCAATTCACCCCTCCACTTT
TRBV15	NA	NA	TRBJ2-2	CATSSVTGELFF	TGTGCCACCAGCAGTGTGACCGGGGAGCTGTTTTTT
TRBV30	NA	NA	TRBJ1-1	CAWFTGGGTEAFF	TGTGCCTGGTTTACGGGGGGCGGCACTGAAGCTTTCTTT
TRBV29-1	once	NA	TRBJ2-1	CSVDSGANNEQFF	TGCAGCGTTGATTCCGGGGCCAACAATGAGCAGTTCTTC
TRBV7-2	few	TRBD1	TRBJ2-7	CASSLHAGGTYEQYF	TGTGCCAGCAGCTTACACGCAGGGGGCACCTACGAGCAGTACTTC
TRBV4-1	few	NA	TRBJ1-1	CASSQAREKTEAFF	TGCGCCAGCAGCCAAGCCCGAGAGAAGACTGAAGCTTTCTTT
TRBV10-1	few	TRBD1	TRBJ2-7	CASSGPRGAGGLYEQYF	TGCGCCAGCAGTGGGCCCAGGGGTGCAGGGGGCCTCTACGAGCAGTACTTC
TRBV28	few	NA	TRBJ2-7	CASSTYYEQYF	TGTGCCAGCAGTACCTACTACGAGCAGTACTTC
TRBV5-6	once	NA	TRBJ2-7	CASSQPTEEGEQYF	TGTGCCAGCAGCCAACCGACCGAGGAGGGCGAGCAGTACTTC
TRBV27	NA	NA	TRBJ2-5	CASSLRPAGYQETQYF	TGTGCCAGCAGTTTAAGGCCCGCGGGGTACCAAGAGACCCAGTACTTC
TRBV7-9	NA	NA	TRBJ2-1	CASTQFGADEQFF	TGTGCCAGCACCCAGTTCGGGGCTGATGAGCAGTTCTTC
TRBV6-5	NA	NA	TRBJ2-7	CASKEGLRYEQYF	TGTGCCAGCAAAGAAGGACTTAGATACGAGCAGTACTTC
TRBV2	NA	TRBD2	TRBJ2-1	CASMSGGPQGEQFF	TGTGCCAGCATGAGCGGGGGTCCTCAAGGTGAGCAGTTCTTC
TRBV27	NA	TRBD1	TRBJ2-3	CASSSTPGTGENTDTQYF	TGTGCCAGCAGCTCCACCCCCGGGACAGGGGAAAACACAGATACGCAGTATTTT
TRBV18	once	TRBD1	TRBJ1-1	CASSPRDRERNTEAFF	TGTGCCAGCTCACCACGGGACAGGGAACGGAACACTGAAGCTTTCTTT
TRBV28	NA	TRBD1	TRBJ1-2	CASSHQIPDRGYGYTF	TGTGCCAGCAGTCACCAGATTCCCGACAGGGGCTATGGCTACACCTTC
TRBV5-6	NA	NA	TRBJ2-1	CASRRIGNEQFF	TGTGCCAGCAGGCGTATAGGGAATGAGCAGTTCTTC
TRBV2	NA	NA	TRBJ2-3	CASSELGGDTQYF	TGTGCCAGCTCTGAGCTCGGGGGTGATACGCAGTATTTT
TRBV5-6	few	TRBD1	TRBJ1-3	CASSHGTGNSGNTIYF	TGTGCCAGCAGCCATGGGACAGGAAACTCTGGAAACACCATATATTTT
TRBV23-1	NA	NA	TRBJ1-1	CATARQIQDLPYMNTEAFF	TGCGCCACCGCCCGACAAATCCAGGATCTACCGTATATGAACACTGAAGCTTTCTTT
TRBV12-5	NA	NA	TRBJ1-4	CASGPSWDRNEKLFF	TGTGCTAGTGGCCCTAGCTGGGACCGTAATGAAAAACTGTTTTTT
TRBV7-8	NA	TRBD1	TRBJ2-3	CASSSHRDRGADTQYF	TGTGCCAGCAGCTCCCACCGGGACAGAGGAGCAGATACGCAGTATTTT
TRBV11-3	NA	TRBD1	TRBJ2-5	CASSTGQGSSETQYF	TGTGCCAGCAGCACGGGACAGGGCTCCTCGGAGACCCAGTACTTC
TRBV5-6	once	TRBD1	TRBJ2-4	CASSPGQIKNIQYF	TGTGCCAGCAGCCCGGGACAGATAAAAAACATTCAGTACTTC
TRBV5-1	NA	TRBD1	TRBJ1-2	CASSLFQGENYGYTF	TGCGCCAGCAGCTTGTTCCAGGGGGAGAACTATGGCTACACCTTC
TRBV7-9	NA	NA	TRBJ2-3	CASSLQGTDTQYF	TGTGCCAGCAGCTTACAGGGCACAGATACGCAGTATTTT
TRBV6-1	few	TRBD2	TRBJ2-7	CASLNLGTREYEQYF	TGTGCCAGCCTCAATCTCGGGACTAGAGAATACGAGCAGTACTTC
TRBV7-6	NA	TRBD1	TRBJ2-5	CASSLPGQQETQYF	TGTGCCAGCAGCTTGCCGGGACAGCAAGAGACCCAGTACTTC
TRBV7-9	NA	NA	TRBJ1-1	CASSLFRDTEAFF	TGTGCCAGCAGCTTATTCCGGGACACTGAAGCTTTCTTT
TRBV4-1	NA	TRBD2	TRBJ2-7	CASSQTSGGGYEQYF	TGCGCCAGCAGCCAGACTAGCGGGGGGGGTTACGAGCAGTACTTC
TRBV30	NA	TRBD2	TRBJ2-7	CAWSVLGGEQYF	TGTGCCTGGAGTGTGTTGGGAGGGGAGCAGTACTTC
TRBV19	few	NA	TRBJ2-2	CASTLWSGGVSPGELFF	TGTGCCAGTACCCTCTGGTCGGGGGGCGTCAGTCCCGGGGAGCTGTTTTTT
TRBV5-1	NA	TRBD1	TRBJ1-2	CASSLTGVHNYGYTF	TGCGCCAGCAGCCTAACAGGGGTTCATAACTATGGCTACACCTTC
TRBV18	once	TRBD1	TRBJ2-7	CASSAGTGGYEQYF	TGTGCCAGCTCAGCAGGGACAGGGGGCTACGAGCAGTACTTC
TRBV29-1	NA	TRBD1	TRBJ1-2	CSVEDTGGPYGYTF	TGCAGCGTTGAAGACACAGGGGGACCCTATGGCTACACCTTC
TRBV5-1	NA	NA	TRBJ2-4	CASSLAGDKNIQYF	TGCGCCAGCAGCTTGGCAGGGGACAAAAACATTCAGTACTTC
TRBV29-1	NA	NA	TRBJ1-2	CSVEYREDYGYTF	TGCAGCGTTGAGTACAGGGAGGACTATGGCTACACCTTC
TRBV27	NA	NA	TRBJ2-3	CASSLSAGSDTQYF	TGTGCCAGCAGTTTATCAGCGGGTTCAGATACGCAGTATTTT